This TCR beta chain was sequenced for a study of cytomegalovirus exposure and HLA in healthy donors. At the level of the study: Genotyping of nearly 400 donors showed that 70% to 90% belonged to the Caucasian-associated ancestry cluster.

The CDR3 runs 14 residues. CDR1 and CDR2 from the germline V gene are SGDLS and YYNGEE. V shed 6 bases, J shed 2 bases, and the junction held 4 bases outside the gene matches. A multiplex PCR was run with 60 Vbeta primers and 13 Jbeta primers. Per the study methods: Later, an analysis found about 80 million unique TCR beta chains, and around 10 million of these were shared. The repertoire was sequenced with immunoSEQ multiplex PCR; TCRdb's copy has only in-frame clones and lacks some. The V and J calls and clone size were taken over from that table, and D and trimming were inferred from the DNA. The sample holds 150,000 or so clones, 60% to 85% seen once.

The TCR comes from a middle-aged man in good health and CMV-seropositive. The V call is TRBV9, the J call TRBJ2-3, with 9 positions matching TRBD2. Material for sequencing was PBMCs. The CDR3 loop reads CASNLAGATDTQYF. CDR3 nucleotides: TGTGCCAGCAACTTAGCGGGGGCCACAGATACGCAGTATTTT.